This record covers a single TCR beta chain. As defined, naive CD8 cells were CD45RO-negative and positively selected for CCR7, with terminally differentiated effector memory CD45RA+ cells excluded. This sample was included in a study of shared clonotypes between healthy human individuals. Germline-derived CDR1 and CDR2 are MDHEN and SYDVKM. V gave up 4 bases and J gave up 11 bases, with 27 bases separating them. The CDR3 totals 16 residues. The assay was immunoSEQ multiplex PCR, and TCRdb's table has in-frame clones only and misses some. The table shows hundreds of thousands of clones, with 95% to 96% occurring only once.

The material sequenced was naive CD8+ T cells sorted from blood. The chain is built from TRBV28 and TRBJ2-7; D possibly corresponds to TRBD2 (6 bases). This clonotype was obtained from a young woman in good health. CDR3 nucleotide sequence: TGTGCCAGCAGTTCGGACTTCGGGACTGCGGGACGGGAGAAGTACTTC. Translation: CASSSDFGTAGREKYF.